The TCR beta chain under discussion was sequenced for a study of tumor and adjacent non-tumor tissue in lung cancer. General study results and limits: Significantly higher TCR diversity was found in tumor than normal lung.

This sample's RNA came from whole unsorted tissue. More than 3 cm separated this lung sample from the edge of the tumor. Germline V CDR1 and CDR2: MNHNS, SASEGT. The CDR3 has 17 amino acids. The library came from three nested PCR rounds adapted from ARM-PCR protocols. Using its own MiXCR run on the multiplex PCR reads, TCRdb lists one record per CDR3 protein. In the table there are about 86,000 distinct CDR3 sequences, around 80% of which are singletons. About this clonotype itself: Its specificity is not known. One end of the junction does not line up with germline, which may come from a read error.

This TCR was recovered from a woman aged 45-60 years with non-small cell lung cancer. The sequencing sample was made of distant non-tumor lung tissue. This sequence joins TRBV6-1 and TRBJ2-3; possible D gene TRBD2, 6 bases. The CDR3 DNA reads as TGTGCCAGCAAGCTATTTCTAGTGGGAGGACGAGGGGATACTCAGTATTTT. Its protein is CASKLFLVGGRGDTQYF.